The entry below gives a single TCR beta chain sequence along with its context. This sample is part of a study of blood T cell repertoires in COVID-19. V dropped 5 bases and J dropped 10 bases, with 13 bases sitting between them. CDR1 and CDR2 (germline): SGHRS, YFSETQ. There are 13 residues in the CDR3. The table came from immunoSEQ multiplex PCR; TCRdb's copy has only in-frame clones and leaves some out. The table has 150,000 to 200,000 clones, over 80% seen once. The sequence was obtained from a woman in her forties or fifties with acute or convalescent COVID-19. The sample consisted of peripheral blood. The chain has TRBV5-1 and TRBJ1-6; unclear D gene. The CDR3 bases are TGCGCCAGCAGAGAACTATCAGACTCACCCCTCCACTTT. It is translated as CASRELSDSPLHF.